A selection of T cell receptor beta chains follows, all from one sample in a study of blood T cell repertoires in COVID-19. Sequencing was performed with immunoSEQ multiplex PCR; in TCRdb, only in-frame clones are kept and a portion is missing. The sample lists some 100,000 clones; approximately 83% were seen once. Sequencing input: PBMCs or T cells enriched from blood (not recorded which). Receptors were obtained from a woman aged 45 to 65 who had recovered from COVID-19. Each CDR3 is given without its conserved first and last residue. Fields, in order: D gene, V gene, CDR3 protein. A D gene is named only where the DNA matches it firmly.

TRBD2 TRBV3-1/TRBV3-2 ASRHGLAGIYEQY
TRBD2 TRBV19 ASSTQSTSGPYNEQF
- TRBV28 ASSFEGNYGYT
TRBD1 TRBV28 ASSLRQGRQETQY
- TRBV20-1 SVPYGYT
- TRBV10-3 AISPRDSNTGELF
- TRBV18 ASSRDTYEQY
- TRBV28 ASSPDRFYEQY
TRBD2 TRBV5-6 ASSSGAGAPPGYEQY
- TRBV19 ASSMRRELNTEAF
- TRBV7-8 ASSFRRGNNEQF
TRBD2 TRBV27 ASSSGLAGGYEQF
- TRBV10-1 ASSESRADTQY
TRBD1 TRBV19 ATNPGQNTDTQY
- TRBV28 ASAERADHTDTQY
- TRBV2 ASSNRQGNTIY
TRBD1 TRBV18 ASSPLDRAETQY
- TRBV5-6 ASTLGGGSYLNTGELF
TRBD1 TRBV6-5 ASTDRVGSPLH
- TRBV2 ASRLTDSPFSGNTIY
TRBD1 TRBV28 ASSGIQGQAYEQY
- TRBV28 ASREGRGNEKLF
- TRBV20-1 SASPLAASSYNEQF
TRBD1 TRBV19 ASSSTGTGYQPQH
- TRBV5-5 ASHPAGANYGYT
TRBD1 TRBV18 ASSSYSGQDPYEQY
- TRBV21-1 ASSKAGTVGSHNEQF
- TRBV29-1 SVKTGYTEAF
TRBD1 TRBV29-1 SAPGQLNTEAF
- TRBV28 ASTVQGHNYGYT
- TRBV6-5 ATTGSKLKTQY
TRBD2 TRBV27 ASKSWTSGGGEQY
- TRBV27 ASRTPEDYGSGYT
- TRBV7-8 ASSPWTDRTSGNTIY
- TRBV30 AWSVAKSGNTIY
TRBD2 TRBV3-1/TRBV3-2 ASSPLGSGREQETQY
- TRBV6-5 ASSYSGLGEKLF
- TRBV7-3 ASSLRGFGNEQF
- TRBV28 ASSFRGGTEAF
- TRBV28 ASSFPLGRIYEQY